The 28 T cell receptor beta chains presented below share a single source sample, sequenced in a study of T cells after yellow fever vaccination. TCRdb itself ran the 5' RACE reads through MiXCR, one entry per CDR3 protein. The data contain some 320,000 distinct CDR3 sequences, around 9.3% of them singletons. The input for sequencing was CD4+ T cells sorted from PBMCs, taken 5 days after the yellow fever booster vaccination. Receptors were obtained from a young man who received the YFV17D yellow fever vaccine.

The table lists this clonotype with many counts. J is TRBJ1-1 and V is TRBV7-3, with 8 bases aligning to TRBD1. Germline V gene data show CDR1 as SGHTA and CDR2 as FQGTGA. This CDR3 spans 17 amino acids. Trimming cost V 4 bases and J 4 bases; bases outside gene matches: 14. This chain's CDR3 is CASSSAPYRGRGTEAFF. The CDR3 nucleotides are TGTGCCAGCAGCTCTGCACCTTACAGGGGGAGAGGCACTGAAGCTTTCTTT.

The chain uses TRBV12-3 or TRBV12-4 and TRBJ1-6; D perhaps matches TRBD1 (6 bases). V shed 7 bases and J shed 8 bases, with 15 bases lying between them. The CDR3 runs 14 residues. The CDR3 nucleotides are TGTGCCAGCACCCATGATGGGGGCTATTCACCCCTCCACTTT. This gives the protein CASTHDGGYSPLHF.

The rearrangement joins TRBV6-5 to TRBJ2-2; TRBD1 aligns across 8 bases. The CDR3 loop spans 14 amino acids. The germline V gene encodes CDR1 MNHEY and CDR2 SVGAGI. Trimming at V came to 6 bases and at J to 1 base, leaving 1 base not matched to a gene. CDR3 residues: CASRDRGNTGELFF. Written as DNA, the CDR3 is TGTGCCAGCAGAGACAGGGGGAACACCGGGGAGCTGTTTTTT.

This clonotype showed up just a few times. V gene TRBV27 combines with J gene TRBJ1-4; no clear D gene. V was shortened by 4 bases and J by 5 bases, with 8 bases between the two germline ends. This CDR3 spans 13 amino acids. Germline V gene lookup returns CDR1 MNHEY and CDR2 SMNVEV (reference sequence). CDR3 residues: CASSWRENEKLFF. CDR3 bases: TGTGCCAGCAGTTGGCGCGAGAATGAAAAACTGTTTTTT.

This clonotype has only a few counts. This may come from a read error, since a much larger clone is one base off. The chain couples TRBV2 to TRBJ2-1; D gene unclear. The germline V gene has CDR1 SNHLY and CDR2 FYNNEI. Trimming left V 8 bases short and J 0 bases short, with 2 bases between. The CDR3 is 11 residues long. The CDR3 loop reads CASGSYNEQFF. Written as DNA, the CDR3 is TGTGCCAGCGGCTCCTACAATGAGCAGTTCTTC.

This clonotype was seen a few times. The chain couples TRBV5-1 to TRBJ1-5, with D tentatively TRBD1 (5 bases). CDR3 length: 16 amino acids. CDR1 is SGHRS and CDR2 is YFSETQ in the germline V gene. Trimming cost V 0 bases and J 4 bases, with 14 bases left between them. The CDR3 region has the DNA TGCGCCAGCAGCTTGGCCGGGGCAGACTTGAATCAGCCCCAGCATTTT. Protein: CASSLAGADLNQPQHF.

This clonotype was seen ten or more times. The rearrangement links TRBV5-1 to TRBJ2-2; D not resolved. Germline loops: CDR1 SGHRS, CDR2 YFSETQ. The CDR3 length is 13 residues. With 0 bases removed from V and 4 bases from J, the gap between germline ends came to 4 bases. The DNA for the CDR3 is TGCGCCAGCAGCTTGGAGGCCACCGGGGAGCTGTTTTTT. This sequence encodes CASSLEATGELFF.

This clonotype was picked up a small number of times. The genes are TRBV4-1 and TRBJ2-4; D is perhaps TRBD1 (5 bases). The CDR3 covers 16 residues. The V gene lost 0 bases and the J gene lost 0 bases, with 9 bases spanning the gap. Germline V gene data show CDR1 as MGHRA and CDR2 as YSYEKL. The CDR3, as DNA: TGCGCCAGCAGCCAAGAGTGGACAATAGCCAAAAACATTCAGTACTTC. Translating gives CASSQEWTIAKNIQYF.

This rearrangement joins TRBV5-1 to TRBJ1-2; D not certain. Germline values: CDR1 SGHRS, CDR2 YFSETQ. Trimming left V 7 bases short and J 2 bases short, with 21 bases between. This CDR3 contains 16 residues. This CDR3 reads CASSRGVAGQNYGYTF. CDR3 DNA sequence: TGCGCCAGCTCCAGAGGAGTGGCAGGCCAGAACTATGGCTACACCTTC.

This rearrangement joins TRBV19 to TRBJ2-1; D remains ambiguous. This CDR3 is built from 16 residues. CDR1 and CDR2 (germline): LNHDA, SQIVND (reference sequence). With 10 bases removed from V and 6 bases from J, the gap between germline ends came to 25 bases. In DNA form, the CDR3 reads TGTGCCACCTTCGGACGCAGCCCTAAAAGGTTCAATGAGCAGTTCTTC. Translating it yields CATFGRSPKRFNEQFF.

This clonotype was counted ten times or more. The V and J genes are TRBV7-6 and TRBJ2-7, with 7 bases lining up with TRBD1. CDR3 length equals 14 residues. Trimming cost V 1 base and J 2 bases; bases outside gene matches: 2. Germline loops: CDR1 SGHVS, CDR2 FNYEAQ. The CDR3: CASSLGTGAYEQYF. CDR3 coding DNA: TGTGCCAGCAGCTTAGGGACAGGCGCCTACGAGCAGTACTTC.

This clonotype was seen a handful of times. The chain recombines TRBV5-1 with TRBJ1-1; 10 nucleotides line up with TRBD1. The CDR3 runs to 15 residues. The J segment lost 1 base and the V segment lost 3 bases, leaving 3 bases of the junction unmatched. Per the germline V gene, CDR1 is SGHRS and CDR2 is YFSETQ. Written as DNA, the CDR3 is TGCGCCAGCAGCTGGACAGGGGGATCGAACACTGAAGCTTTCTTT. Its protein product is CASSWTGGSNTEAFF.

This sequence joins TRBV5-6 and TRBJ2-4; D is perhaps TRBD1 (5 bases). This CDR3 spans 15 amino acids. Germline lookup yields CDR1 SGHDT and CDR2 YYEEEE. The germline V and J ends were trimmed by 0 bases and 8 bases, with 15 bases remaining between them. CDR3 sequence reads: CASSLEFQGMDIQYF. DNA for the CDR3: TGTGCCAGCAGCTTGGAATTCCAGGGCATGGACATTCAGTACTTC.

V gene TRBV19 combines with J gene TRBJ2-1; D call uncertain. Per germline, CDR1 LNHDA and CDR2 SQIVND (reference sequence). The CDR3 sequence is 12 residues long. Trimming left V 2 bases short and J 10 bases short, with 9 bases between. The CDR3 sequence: CASSITLGEQFF. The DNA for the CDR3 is TGTGCCAGTAGTATAACATTGGGCGAGCAGTTCTTC.

The chain's CDR3 is CASKPGPAGANVLTF. CDR3 bases: TGTGCCAGCAAACCGGGACCCGCAGGGGCCAACGTCCTGACTTTC. This sequence joins TRBV12-3 or TRBV12-4 and TRBJ2-6; D may correspond to TRBD1 or TRBD2 (5 bases each). The CDR3 is 15 residues long. V gave up 7 bases and J gave up 4 bases, with 14 bases separating them.

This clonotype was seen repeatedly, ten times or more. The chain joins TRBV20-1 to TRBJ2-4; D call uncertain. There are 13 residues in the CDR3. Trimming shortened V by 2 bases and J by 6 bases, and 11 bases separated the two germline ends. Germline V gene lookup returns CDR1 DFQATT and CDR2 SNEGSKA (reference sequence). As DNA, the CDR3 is TGCAGTGCTAGACCCCGTCCAATAAACATTCAGTACTTC. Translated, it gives CSARPRPINIQYF.

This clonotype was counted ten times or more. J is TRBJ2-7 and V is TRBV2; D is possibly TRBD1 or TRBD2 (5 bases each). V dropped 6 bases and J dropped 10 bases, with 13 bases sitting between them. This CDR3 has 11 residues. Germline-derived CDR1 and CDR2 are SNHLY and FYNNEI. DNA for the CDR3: TGTGCCAGCAGACAGGTCCCGGGACAGTACTTC. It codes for CASRQVPGQYF.

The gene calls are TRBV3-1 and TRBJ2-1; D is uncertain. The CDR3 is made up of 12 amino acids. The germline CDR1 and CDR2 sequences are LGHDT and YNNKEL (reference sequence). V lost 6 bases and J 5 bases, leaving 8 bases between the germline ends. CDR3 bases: TGTGCCAGCAGTCCCAGACACAATGAGCAGTTCTTC. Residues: CASSPRHNEQFF.

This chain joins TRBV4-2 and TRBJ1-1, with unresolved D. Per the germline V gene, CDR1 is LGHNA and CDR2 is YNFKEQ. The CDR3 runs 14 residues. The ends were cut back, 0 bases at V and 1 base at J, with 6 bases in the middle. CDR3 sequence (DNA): TGTGCCAGCAGCCAAGACCCAGAGAACACTGAAGCTTTCTTT. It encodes CASSQDPENTEAFF.

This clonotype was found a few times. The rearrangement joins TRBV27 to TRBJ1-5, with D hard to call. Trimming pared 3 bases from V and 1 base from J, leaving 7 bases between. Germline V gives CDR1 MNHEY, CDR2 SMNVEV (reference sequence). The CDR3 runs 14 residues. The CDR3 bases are TGTGCCAGCAGTTTTTCTGAAAGCAATCAGCCCCAGCATTTT. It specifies CASSFSESNQPQHF.

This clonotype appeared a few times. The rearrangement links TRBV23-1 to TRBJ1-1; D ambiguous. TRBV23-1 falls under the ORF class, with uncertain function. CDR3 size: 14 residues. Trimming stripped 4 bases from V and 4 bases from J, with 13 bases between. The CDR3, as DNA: TGCGCCAGCAGTCGCCCGGGGAGGCCCACTGAAGCTTTCTTT. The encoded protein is CASSRPGRPTEAFF.

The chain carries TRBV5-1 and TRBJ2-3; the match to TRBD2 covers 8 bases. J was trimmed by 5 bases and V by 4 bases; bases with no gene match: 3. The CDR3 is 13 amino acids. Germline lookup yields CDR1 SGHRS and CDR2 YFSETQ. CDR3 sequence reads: CASSRGGVDTQYF. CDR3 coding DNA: TGCGCCAGCAGCCGGGGGGGCGTAGATACGCAGTATTTT.

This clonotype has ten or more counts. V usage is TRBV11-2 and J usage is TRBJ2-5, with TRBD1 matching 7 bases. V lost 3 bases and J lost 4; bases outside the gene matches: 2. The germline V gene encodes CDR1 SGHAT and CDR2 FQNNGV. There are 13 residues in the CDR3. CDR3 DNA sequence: TGTGCCAGCAGCTTGGGGACAGTAGAGACCCAGTACTTC. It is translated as CASSLGTVETQYF. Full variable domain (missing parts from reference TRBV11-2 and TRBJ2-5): EAGVAQSPRYKIIEKRQSVAFWCNPISGHATLYWYQQILGQGPKLLIQFQNNGVVDDSQLPKDRFSAERLKGVDSTLKIQPAKLEDSAVYLCASSLGTVETQYFGPGTRLLVL.

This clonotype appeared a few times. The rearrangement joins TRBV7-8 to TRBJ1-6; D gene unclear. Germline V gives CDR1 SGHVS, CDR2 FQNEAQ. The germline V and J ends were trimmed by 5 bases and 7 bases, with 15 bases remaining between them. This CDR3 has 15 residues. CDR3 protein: CASSGHRLPNSPLHF. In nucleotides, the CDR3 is TGTGCCAGCAGCGGTCATCGGTTACCAAATTCACCCCTCCACTTT.

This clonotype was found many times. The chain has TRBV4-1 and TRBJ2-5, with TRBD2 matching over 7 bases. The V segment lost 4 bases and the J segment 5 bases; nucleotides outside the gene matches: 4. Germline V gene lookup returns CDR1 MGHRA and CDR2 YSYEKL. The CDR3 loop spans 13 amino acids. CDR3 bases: TGCGCCAGCAGCCTCCTCGGGGGGGAGACCCAGTACTTC. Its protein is CASSLLGGETQYF.

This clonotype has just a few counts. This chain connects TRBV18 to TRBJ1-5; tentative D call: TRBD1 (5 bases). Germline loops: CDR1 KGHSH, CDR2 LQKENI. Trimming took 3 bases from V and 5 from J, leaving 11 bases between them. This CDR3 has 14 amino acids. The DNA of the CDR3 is TGTGCCAGCTCACCGATACAGGAGCATCAGCCCCAGCATTTT. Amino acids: CASSPIQEHQPQHF.

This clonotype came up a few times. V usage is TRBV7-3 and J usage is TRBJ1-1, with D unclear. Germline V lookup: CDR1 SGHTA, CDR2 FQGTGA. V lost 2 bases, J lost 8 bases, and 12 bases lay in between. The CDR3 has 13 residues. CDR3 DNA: TGTGCCAGCAGCTTACTTTCAGGTTCCGAAGCTTTCTTT. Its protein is CASSLLSGSEAFF.

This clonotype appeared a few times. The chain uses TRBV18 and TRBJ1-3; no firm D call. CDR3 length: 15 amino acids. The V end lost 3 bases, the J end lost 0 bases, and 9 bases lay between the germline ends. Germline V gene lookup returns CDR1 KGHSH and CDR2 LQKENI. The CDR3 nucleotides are TGTGCCAGCTCACCGGGAGGAAGCTCTGGAAACACCATATATTTT. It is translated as CASSPGGSSGNTIYF.